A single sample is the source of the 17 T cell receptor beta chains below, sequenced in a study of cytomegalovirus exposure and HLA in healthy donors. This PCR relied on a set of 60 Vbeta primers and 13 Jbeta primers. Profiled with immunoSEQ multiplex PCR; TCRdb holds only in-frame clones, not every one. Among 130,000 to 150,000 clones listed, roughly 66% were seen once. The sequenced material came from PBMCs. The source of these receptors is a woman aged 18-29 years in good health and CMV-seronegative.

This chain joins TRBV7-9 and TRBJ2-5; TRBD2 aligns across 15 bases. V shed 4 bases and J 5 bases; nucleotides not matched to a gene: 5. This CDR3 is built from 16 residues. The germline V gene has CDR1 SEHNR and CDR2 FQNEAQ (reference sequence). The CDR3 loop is CASSYGLAGGVETQYF. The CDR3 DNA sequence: TGTGCCAGCAGCTACGGACTAGCGGGAGGGGTCGAGACCCAGTACTTC.

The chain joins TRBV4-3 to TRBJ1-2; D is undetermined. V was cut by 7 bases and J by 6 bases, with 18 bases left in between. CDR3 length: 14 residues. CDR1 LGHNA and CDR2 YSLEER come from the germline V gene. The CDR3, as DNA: TGCGCCAGCACCCCTCTGCGGTCTCCCAATGGCTACACCTTC. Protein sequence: CASTPLRSPNGYTF.

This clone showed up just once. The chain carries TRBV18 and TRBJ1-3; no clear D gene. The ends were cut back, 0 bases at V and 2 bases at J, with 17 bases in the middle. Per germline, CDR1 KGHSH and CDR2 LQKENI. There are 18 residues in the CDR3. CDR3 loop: CASSPPWRPRLPGNTIYF. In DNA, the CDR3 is TGTGCCAGCTCACCACCGTGGAGGCCCCGACTCCCTGGAAACACCATATATTTT.

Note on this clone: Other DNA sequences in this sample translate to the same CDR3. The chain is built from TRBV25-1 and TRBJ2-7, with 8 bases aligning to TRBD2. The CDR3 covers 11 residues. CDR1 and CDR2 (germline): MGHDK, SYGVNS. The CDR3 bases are TGTGCGGCGGGGGGACCCTACGAGCAGTACTTC. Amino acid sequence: CAAGGPYEQYF.

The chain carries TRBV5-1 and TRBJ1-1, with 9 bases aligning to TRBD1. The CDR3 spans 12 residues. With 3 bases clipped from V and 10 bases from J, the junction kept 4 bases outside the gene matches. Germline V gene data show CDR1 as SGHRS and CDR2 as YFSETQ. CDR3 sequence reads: CASSYGQGPAFF. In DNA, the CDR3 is TGCGCCAGCAGCTACGGACAGGGGCCAGCTTTCTTT.

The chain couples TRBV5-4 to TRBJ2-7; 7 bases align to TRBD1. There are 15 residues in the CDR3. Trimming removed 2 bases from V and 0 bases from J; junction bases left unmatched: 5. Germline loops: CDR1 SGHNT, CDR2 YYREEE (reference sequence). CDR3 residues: CASSLGGQPSYEQYF. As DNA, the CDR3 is TGTGCCAGCAGCTTAGGGGGACAGCCCTCCTACGAGCAGTACTTC.

CDR3 bases: TGTGCCAGCAGTTTAAGACAGCAAACCGGGGAGCTGTTTTTT. This gives the protein CASSLRQQTGELFF. The chain joins TRBV27 to TRBJ2-2; the D gene is possibly TRBD1 (5 bases). This CDR3 has 14 amino acids. V was cut by 2 bases and J by 5 bases, with 9 bases left in between. In germline, CDR1 is MNHEY, CDR2 SMNVEV (reference sequence).

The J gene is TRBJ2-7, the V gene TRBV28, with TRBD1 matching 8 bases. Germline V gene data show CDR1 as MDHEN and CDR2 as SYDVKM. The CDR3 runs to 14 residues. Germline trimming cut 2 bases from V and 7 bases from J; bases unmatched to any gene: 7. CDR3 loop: CASSLGDRTGEQYF. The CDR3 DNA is TGTGCCAGCAGTTTAGGGGACAGGACGGGGGAGCAGTACTTC.

This CDR3 is CASSPPRGRSLQGYTF. DNA for the CDR3: TGTGCCAGCTCACCACCCAGGGGACGTAGCTTACAGGGCTACACCTTC. V and J are TRBV18 and TRBJ1-2; tentative D call: TRBD1 (6 bases). CDR3 length equals 16 residues. CDR1 KGHSH and CDR2 LQKENI come from the germline V gene. V gave up 0 bases and J gave up 8 bases, with 19 bases separating them.

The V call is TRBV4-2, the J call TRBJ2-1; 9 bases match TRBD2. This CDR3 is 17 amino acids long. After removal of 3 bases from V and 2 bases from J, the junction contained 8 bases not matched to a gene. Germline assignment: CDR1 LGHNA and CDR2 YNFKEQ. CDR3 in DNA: TGTGCCAGCAGCCAGCAAGCGGGGGGCTGGACCTACAATGAGCAGTTCTTC. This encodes CASSQQAGGWTYNEQFF.

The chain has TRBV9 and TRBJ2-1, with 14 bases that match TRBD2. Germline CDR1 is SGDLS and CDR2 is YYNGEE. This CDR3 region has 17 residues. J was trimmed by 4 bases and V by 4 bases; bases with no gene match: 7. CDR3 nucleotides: TGTGCCAGCAGCCCGGGACTAGCGGGAGACTGGTACAATGAGCAGTTCTTC. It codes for CASSPGLAGDWYNEQFF.

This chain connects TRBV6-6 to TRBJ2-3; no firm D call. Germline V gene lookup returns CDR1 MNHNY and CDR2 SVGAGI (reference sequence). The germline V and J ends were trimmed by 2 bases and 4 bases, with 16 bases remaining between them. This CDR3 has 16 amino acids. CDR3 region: CASSYGSIQLPDTQYF. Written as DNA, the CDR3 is TGTGCCAGCAGTTACGGGTCAATACAGCTACCAGATACGCAGTATTTT.

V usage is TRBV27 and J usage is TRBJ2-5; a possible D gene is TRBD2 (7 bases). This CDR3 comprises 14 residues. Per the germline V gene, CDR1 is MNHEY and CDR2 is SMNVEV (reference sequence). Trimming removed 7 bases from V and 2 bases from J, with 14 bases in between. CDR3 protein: CASKQGGWQETQYF. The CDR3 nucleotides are TGTGCCAGCAAACAGGGAGGGTGGCAAGAGACCCAGTACTTC.

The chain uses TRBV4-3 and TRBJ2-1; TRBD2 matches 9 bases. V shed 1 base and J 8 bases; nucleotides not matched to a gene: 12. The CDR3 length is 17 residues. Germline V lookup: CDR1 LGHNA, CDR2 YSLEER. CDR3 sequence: CASSQGAGGRGRDEQFF. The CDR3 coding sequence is TGCGCCAGCAGCCAAGGGGCGGGAGGGCGAGGTAGGGATGAGCAGTTCTTC.

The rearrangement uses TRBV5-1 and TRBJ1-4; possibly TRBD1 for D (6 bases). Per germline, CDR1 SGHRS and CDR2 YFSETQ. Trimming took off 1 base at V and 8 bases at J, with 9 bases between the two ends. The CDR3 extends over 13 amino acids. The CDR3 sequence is CASSLQGTEKLFF. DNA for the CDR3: TGCGCCAGCAGCTTGCAGGGGACGGAAAAACTGTTTTTT.

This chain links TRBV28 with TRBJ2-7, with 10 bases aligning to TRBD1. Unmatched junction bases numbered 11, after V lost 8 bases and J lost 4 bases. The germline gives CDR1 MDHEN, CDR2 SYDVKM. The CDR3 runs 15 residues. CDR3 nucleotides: TGTGCCAGCGAAGCACTTCGACAGGGGGCGTACGAGCAGTACTTC. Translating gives CASEALRQGAYEQYF.

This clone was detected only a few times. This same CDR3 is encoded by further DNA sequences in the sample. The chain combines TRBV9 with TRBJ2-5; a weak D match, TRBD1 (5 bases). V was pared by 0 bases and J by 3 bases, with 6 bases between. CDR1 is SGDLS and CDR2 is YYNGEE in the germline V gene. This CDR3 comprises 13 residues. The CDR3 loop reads CASSVGQKETQYF. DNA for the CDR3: TGTGCCAGCAGCGTAGGACAGAAAGAGACCCAGTACTTC. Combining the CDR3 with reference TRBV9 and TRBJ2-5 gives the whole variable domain DSGVTQTPKHLITATGQRVTLRCSPRSGDLSVYWYQQSLDQGLQFLIQYYNGEERAKGNILERFSAQQFPDLHSELNLSSLELGDSALYFCASSVGQKETQYFGPGTRLLVL.